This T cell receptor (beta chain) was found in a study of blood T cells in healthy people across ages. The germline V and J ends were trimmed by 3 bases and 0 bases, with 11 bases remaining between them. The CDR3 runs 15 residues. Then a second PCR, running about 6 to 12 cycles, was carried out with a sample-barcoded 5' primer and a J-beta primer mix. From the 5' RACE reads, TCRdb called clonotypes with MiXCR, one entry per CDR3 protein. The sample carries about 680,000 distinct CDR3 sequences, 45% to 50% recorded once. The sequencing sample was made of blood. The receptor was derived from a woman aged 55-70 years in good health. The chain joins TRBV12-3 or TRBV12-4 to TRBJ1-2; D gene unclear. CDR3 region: CASSFLRLTNYGYTF. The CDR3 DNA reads TGTGCCAGCAGTTTCCTCCGCCTTACTAACTATGGCTACACCTTC.